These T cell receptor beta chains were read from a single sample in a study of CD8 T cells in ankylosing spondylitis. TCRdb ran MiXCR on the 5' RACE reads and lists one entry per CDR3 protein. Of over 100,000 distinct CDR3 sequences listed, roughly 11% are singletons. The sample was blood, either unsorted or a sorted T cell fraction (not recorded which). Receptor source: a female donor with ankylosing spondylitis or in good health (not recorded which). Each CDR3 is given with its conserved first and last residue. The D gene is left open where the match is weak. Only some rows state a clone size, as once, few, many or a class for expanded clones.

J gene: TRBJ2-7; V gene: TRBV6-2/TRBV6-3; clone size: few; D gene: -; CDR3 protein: CATPLVNYEQYF; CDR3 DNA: TGTGCCACCCCACTAGTGAACTACGAGCAGTACTTC
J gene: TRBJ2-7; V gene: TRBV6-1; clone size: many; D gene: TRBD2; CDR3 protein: CASSETSGSVYEQYF; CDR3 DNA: TGTGCCAGCAGTGAGACTAGCGGGAGCGTATACGAGCAGTACTTC
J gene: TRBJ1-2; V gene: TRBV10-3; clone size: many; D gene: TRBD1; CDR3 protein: CAISAEQGGYTF; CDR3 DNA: TGTGCCATCAGTGCAGAACAGGGGGGCTACACCTTC
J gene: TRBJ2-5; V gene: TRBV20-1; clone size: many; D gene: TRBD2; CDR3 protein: CSATDRTSGTQYF; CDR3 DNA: TGCAGTGCTACCGACCGGACTAGCGGGACCCAGTACTTC
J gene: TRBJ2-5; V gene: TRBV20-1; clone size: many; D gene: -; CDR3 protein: CSARIGAQETQYF; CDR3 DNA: TGCAGTGCCCGAATTGGGGCACAAGAGACCCAGTACTTC
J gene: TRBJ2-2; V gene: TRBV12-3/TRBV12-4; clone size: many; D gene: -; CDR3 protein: CASSPVRANTGELFF; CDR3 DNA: TGTGCCAGCAGCCCCGTCAGGGCGAACACCGGGGAGCTGTTTTTT
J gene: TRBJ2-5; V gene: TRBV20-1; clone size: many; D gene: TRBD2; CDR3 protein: CSACPTGLAILGETQYF; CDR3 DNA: TGCAGTGCTTGCCCAACGGGACTAGCGATCCTGGGGGAGACCCAGTACTTC
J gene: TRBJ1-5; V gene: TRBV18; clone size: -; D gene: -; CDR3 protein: CASSPTGGSNQPQHF; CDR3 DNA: TGTGCCAGCTCACCGACTGGCGGTAGCAATCAGCCCCAGCATTTT
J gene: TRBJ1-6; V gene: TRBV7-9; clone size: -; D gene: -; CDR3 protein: CASSLGASPLHF; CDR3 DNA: TGTGCCAGCAGCTTAGGGGCTTCACCCCTCCACTTT
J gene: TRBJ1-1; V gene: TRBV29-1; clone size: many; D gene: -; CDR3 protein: CSVSMNTEAFF; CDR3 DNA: TGCAGCGTCTCTATGAACACTGAAGCTTTCTTT
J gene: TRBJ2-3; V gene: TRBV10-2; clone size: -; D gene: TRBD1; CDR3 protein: CASQGETDTQYF; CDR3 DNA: TGCGCCAGCCAGGGGGAGACAGATACGCAGTATTTT
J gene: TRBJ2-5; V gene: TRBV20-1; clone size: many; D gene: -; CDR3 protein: CSARVATTDQETQYF; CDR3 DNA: TGCAGTGCTAGGGTGGCGACCACCGACCAAGAGACCCAGTACTTC
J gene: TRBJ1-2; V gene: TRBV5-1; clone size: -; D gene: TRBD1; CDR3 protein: CASSFDRGARGYTF; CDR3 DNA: TGCGCCAGCAGCTTCGACAGGGGGGCGAGGGGCTACACCTTC
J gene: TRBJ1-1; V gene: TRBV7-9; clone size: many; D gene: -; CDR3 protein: CASSSLQGRTEAFF; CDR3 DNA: TGTGCCAGCAGCTCCCTACAGGGAAGGACTGAAGCTTTCTTT
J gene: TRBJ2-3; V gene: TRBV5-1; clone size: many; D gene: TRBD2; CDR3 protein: CASSLGPSGSTDTQYF; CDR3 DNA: TGCGCCAGCAGCTTGGGCCCTAGCGGGAGCACAGATACGCAGTATTTT
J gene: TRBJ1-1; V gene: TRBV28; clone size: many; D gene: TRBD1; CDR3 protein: CASSSLSGTGAFF; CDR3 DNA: TGTGCCAGCAGTTCCCTCTCCGGGACAGGAGCTTTCTTT
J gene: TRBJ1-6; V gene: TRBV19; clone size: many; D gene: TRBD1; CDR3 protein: CASSGGTASYSPLHF; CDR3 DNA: TGTGCCAGTAGTGGGGGGACAGCCTCCTATTCACCCCTCCACTTT
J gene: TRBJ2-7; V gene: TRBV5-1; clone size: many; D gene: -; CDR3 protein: CASSFIPDYPSYEQYF; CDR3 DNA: TGCGCCAGCAGCTTTATTCCGGACTACCCTTCCTACGAGCAGTACTTC
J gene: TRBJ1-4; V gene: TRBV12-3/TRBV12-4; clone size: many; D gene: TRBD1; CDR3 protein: CASSTNRGRNEKLFF; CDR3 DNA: TGTGCCAGCAGCACTAACAGGGGGAGGAATGAAAAACTGTTTTTT
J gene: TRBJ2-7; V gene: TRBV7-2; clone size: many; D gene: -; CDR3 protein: CASSLAGDLSEQYF; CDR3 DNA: TGTGCCAGCAGCTTAGCGGGGGATCTCTCCGAGCAGTACTTC
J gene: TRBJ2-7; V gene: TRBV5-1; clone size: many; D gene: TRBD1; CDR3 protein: CASSLGGTAAYEQYF; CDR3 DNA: TGCGCCAGTAGCCTGGGTGGGACAGCAGCCTACGAGCAGTACTTC
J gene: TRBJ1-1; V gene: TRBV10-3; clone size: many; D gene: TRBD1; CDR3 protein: CAISITGGASEAFF; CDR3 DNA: TGTGCCATCAGTATAACAGGGGGCGCGTCTGAAGCTTTCTTT
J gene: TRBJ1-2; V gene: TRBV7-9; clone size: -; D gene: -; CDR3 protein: CASSLEGPSGEYGYTF; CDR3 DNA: TGTGCCAGCAGCTTAGAAGGCCCTTCGGGGGAATATGGCTACACCTTC
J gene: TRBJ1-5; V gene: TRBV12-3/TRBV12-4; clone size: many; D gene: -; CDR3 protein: CASILDSNQPQHF; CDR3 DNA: TGTGCCAGTATTCTTGACAGCAATCAGCCCCAGCATTTT
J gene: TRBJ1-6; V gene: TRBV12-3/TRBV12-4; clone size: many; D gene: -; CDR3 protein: CATGSSYNSPLHF; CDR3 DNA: TGTGCCACGGGGAGCTCCTATAATTCACCCCTCCACTTT
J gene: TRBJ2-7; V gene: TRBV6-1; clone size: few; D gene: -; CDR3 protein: CASIRAGPRHYEQYF; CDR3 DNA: TGTGCCAGCATACGGGCCGGGCCTCGGCACTACGAGCAGTACTTC
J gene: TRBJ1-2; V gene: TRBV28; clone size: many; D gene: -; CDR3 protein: CASSSTRGPYGYTF; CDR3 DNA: TGTGCCAGCAGTTCGACCCGGGGGCCCTATGGCTACACCTTC
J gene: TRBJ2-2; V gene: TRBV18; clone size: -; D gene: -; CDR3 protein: CASSPPSGAGELFF; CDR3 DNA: TGTGCCAGCTCACCACCATCCGGGGCCGGGGAGCTGTTTTTT
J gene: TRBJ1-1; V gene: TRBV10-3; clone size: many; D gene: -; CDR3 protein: CAALRTGNTEAFF; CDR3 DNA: TGTGCCGCCTTACGGACCGGAAACACTGAAGCTTTCTTT
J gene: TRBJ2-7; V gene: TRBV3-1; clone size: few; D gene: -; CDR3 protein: CASCPEVGRSYEQYF; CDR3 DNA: TGTGCCTCCTGCCCTGAAGTCGGACGGAGCTACGAGCAGTACTTC
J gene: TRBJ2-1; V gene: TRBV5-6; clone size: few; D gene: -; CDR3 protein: CASSGLGSYNEQFF; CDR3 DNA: TGTGCCAGCAGCGGCCTCGGAAGTTACAATGAGCAGTTCTTC
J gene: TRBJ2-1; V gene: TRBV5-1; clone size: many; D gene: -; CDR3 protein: CASSLLNEQFF; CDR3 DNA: TGCGCCAGCAGCTTGCTTAATGAGCAGTTCTTC
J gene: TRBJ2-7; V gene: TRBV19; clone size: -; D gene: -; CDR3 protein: CASSPTLAYEQYF; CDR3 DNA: TGTGCCAGTAGCCCCACCCTCGCCTACGAGCAGTACTTC
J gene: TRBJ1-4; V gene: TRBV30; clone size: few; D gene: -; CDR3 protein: CAWSNGGGKELFF; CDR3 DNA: TGTGCCTGGAGTAATGGGGGCGGTAAGGAACTGTTTTTT
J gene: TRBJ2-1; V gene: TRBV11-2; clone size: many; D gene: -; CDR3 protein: CASSLADNEQFF; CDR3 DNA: TGTGCCAGCAGCTTAGCAGATAATGAGCAGTTCTTC
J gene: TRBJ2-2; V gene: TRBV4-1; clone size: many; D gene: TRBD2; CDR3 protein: CASSQLAGLVGELFF; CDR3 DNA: TGCGCCAGCAGCCAGCTAGCGGGGTTAGTCGGGGAGCTGTTTTTT
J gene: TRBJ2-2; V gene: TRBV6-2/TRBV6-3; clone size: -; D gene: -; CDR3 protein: CASTASAGELFF; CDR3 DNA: TGTGCCAGCACGGCGTCGGCCGGGGAGCTGTTTTTT
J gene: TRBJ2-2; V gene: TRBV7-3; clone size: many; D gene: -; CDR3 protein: CASSLEGSGELFF; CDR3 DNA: TGTGCCAGCAGCTTAGAGGGATCCGGGGAGCTGTTTTTT
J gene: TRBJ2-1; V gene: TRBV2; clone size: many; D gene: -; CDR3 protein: CASSNSYNEQFF; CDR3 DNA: TGTGCCAGCAGTAACAGTTACAATGAGCAGTTCTTC
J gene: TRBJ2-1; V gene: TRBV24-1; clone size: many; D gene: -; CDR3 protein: CATSRGGGRGDEQFF; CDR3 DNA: TGTGCCACCAGTCGCGGGGGAGGGAGGGGGGATGAGCAGTTCTTC
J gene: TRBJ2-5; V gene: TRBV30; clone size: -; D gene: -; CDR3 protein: CAWSPWLQETQYF; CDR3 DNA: TGTGCCTGGAGTCCATGGCTTCAAGAGACCCAGTACTTC
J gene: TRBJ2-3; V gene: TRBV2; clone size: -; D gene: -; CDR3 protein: CTISSYRFASSNTDTQYF; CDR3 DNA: TGTACCATCAGTTCTTACCGGTTTGCTAGCAGTAACACAGATACGCAGTATTTT
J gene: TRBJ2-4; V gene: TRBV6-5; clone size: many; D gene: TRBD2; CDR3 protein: CASSYRTSGSLNIQYF; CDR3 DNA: TGTGCCAGCAGTTACAGGACTAGCGGGTCCCTGAACATTCAGTACTTC
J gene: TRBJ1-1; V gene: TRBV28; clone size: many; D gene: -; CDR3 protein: CASSLGQGWGTEAFF; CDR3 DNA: TGTGCCAGCAGTTTAGGGCAGGGGTGGGGTACTGAAGCTTTCTTT
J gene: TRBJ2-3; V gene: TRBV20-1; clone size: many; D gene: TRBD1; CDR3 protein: CSASQDRGTDTQYF; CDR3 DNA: TGCAGTGCTAGCCAGGACAGGGGTACAGATACGCAGTATTTT
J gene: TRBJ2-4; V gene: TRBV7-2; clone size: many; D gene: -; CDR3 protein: CASSSKDRAKNIQYF; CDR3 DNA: TGTGCCAGCAGCAGCAAGGACCGTGCCAAAAACATTCAGTACTTC
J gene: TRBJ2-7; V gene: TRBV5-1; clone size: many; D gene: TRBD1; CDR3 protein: CASRGTGQGSFEQYF; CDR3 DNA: TGCGCCAGCAGAGGAACGGGACAGGGTTCTTTCGAGCAGTACTTC
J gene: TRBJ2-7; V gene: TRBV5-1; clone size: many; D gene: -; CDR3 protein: CASSLVASSYEQYF; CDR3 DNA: TGCGCCAGCAGCTTGGTAGCCAGCTCCTACGAGCAGTACTTC
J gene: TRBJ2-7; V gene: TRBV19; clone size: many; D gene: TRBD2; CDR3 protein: CASSAYAGGSSYEQYF; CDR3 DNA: TGTGCCAGTAGTGCGTATGCGGGAGGAAGCTCCTACGAGCAGTACTTC
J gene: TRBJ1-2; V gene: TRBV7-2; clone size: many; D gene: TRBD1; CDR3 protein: CASSLQGATVYGYTF; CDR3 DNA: TGTGCCAGCAGTTTACAGGGGGCGACTGTCTATGGCTACACCTTC
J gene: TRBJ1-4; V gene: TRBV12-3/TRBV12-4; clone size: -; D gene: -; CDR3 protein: CASSFSRATNEKLFF; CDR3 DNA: TGTGCCAGCAGTTTCAGCAGGGCGACTAATGAAAAACTGTTTTTT
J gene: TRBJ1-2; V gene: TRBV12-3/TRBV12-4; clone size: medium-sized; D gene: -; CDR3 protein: CASSFMVSGYTF; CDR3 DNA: TGTGCCAGCAGTTTTATGGTCTCTGGCTACACCTTC
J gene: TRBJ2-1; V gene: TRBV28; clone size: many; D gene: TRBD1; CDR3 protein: CASSSGQGYNEQFF; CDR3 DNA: TGTGCCAGCAGTTCCGGACAGGGCTACAATGAGCAGTTCTTC
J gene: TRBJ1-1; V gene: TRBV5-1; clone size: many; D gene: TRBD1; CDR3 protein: CASSLQGTNTEAFF; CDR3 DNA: TGCGCCAGCAGCCTACAGGGGACGAACACTGAAGCTTTCTTT